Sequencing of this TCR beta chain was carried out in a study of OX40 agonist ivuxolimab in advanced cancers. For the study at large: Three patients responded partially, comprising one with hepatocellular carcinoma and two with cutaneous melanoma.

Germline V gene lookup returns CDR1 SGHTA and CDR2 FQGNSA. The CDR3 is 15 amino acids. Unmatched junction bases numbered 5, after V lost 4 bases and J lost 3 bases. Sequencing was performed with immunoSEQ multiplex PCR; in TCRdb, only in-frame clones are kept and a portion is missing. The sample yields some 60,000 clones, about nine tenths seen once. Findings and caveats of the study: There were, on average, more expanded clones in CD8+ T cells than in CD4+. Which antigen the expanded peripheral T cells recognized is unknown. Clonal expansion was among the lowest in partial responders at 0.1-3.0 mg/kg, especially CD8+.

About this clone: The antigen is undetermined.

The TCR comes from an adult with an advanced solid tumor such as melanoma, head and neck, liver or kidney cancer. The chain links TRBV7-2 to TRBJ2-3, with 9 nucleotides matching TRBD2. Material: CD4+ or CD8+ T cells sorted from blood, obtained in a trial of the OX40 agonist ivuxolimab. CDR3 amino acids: CASSSRTSETDTQYF. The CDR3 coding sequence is TGTGCCAGCAGCTCAAGGACTAGCGAGACAGATACGCAGTATTTT.